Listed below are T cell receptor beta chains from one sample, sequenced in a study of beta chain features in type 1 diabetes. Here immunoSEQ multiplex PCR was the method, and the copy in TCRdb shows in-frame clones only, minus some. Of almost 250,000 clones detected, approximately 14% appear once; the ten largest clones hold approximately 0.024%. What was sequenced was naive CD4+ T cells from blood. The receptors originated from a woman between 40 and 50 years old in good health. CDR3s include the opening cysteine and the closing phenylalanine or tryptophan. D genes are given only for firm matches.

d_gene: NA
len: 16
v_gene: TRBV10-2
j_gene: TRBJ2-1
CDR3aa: CASSESKGLTYNEQFF

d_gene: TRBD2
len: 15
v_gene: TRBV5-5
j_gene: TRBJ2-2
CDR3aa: CASSTLGTSGGELFF

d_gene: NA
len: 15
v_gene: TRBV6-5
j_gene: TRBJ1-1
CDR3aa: CASTPPGVPNTEAFF

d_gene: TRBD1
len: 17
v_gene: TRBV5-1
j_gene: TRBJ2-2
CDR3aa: CASSSRTGGSNTGELFF

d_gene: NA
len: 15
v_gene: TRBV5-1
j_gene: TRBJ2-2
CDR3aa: CASSLAGGFTGELFF

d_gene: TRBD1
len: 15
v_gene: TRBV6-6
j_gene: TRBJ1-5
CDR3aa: CASKTTGGRNQPQHF

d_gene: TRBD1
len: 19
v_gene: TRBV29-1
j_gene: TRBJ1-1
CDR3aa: CSVEDRRGPTVVMNTEAFF

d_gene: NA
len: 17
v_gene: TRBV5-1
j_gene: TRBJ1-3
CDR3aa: CASSLGDTSAPGNTIYF

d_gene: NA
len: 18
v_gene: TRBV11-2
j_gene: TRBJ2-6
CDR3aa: CASNLAGRSTSGANVLTF

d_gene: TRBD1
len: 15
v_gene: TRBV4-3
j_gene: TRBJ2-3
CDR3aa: CASSPGQGLLDTQYF

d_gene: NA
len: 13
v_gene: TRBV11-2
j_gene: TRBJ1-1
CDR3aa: CASSSDLNTEAFF

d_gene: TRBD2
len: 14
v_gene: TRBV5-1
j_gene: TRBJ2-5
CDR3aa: CASSLGTNQETQYF